The 17 T cell receptor beta chains below were found in one sample sequenced in a study of cytomegalovirus exposure and HLA in healthy donors. PCR primers comprised 60 Vbeta and 13 Jbeta primers. Data came from immunoSEQ multiplex PCR; TCRdb stores just in-frame clones and leaves some out. The sample yields about 160,000 clones, 65% to 80% seen once. Sequencing input: PBMCs. The receptors were sampled from a woman aged 25 to 45 in good health and CMV-seronegative.

This clone was recorded a few times. The rearrangement links TRBV7-8 to TRBJ2-5; D remains unclear. The V gene lost 3 bases and the J gene lost 5 bases, with 4 bases spanning the gap. Germline assignment: CDR1 SGHVS and CDR2 FQNEAQ. The CDR3 is 11 residues long. CDR3 sequence: CASSFRETQYF. CDR3 nucleotides: TGTGCCAGCAGCTTTCGGGAGACCCAGTACTTC.

V and J are TRBV9 and TRBJ1-1, with TRBD1 matching over 7 bases. With V trimmed by 0 bases and J by 4 bases, 6 bases remained unmatched. CDR3 length: 15 amino acids. In germline, CDR1 is SGDLS, CDR2 YYNGEE. The CDR3 region has the DNA TGTGCCAGCAGCGTAGAGGGACAGTTCGGCACTGAAGCTTTCTTT. Its protein is CASSVEGQFGTEAFF.

V usage is TRBV27 and J usage is TRBJ2-6; tentative D call: TRBD1 (5 bases). The CDR3 runs 16 residues. CDR1 is MNHEY and CDR2 is SMNVEV in the germline V gene (reference sequence). Deletions cut 2 bases from V and 0 bases from J, with 8 bases between. CDR3 residues: CASSLTGISGANVLTF. CDR3 in DNA: TGTGCCAGCAGTTTAACAGGTATCTCTGGGGCCAACGTCCTGACTTTC.

V and J are TRBV19 and TRBJ1-1; a possible D gene is TRBD1 (6 bases). CDR1 and CDR2 from the germline V gene are LNHDA and SQIVND (reference sequence). The CDR3 is 12 residues long. V lost 4 bases, J lost 7 bases, and 10 bases lay in between. The CDR3 DNA is TGTGCCAGTAGTAGCACAGGGCTTGAAGCTTTCTTT. This encodes CASSSTGLEAFF. The variable domain in full, completed from reference TRBV19 and TRBJ1-1, reads DGGITQSPKYLFRKEGQNVTLSCEQNLNHDAMYWYRQDPGQGLRLIYYSQIVNDFQKGDIAEGYSVSREKKESFPLTVTSAQKNPTAFYLCASSSTGLEAFFGQGTRLTVV.

The chain carries TRBV28 and TRBJ2-3, with 13 positions matching TRBD2. Looked up from germline, CDR1 is MDHEN and CDR2 is SYDVKM. Trimming removed 3 bases from V and 5 bases from J; junction bases left unmatched: 5. The CDR3 has 16 residues. This CDR3 reads CASSLGLAGLVDTQYF. The CDR3 region has the DNA TGTGCCAGCAGTTTGGGACTAGCGGGATTGGTAGATACGCAGTATTTT.

A single count supports this clone. The genes are TRBV7-6 and TRBJ1-6; a weak D match, TRBD1 (5 bases). V was trimmed by 1 base and J by 4 bases, leaving 11 bases between them. CDR1 is SGHVS and CDR2 is FNYEAQ in the germline V gene. The CDR3 spans 16 residues. DNA for the CDR3: TGTGCCAGCAGCTTAGGGAGGGGATCTTATAATTCACCCCTCCACTTT. Its protein is CASSLGRGSYNSPLHF.

This clone has more than one count but fewer than ten. The gene calls are TRBV5-4 and TRBJ2-1; 8 nucleotides match TRBD2. This CDR3 is 16 amino acids long. V dropped 3 bases and J dropped 0; count of bases not matched to a gene: 5. Germline V lookup: CDR1 SGHNT, CDR2 YYREEE (reference sequence). The CDR3 is CASSSISGGSYNEQFF. CDR3 DNA sequence: TGTGCCAGCAGCTCGATCAGCGGGGGCTCCTACAATGAGCAGTTCTTC.

The chain carries TRBV9 and TRBJ2-2; D possibly corresponds to TRBD1 (8 bases). The V and J ends lost 4 bases and 6 bases respectively, with 19 bases between them. CDR1 and CDR2 (germline): SGDLS, YYNGEE. The CDR3 runs 16 residues. CDR3 loop: CASSPRTGRGAGELFF. The CDR3 DNA sequence: TGTGCCAGCAGCCCACGGACAGGGAGGGGTGCCGGGGAGCTGTTTTTT. The whole variable domain, remainder taken from reference TRBV9 and TRBJ2-2, is DSGVTQTPKHLITATGQRVTLRCSPRSGDLSVYWYQQSLDQGLQFLIQYYNGEERAKGNILERFSAQQFPDLHSELNLSSLELGDSALYFCASSPRTGRGAGELFFGEGSRLTVL.

The V call is TRBV19, the J call TRBJ2-5; 12 positions match TRBD1. The germline V gene has CDR1 LNHDA and CDR2 SQIVND (reference sequence). The junction had 8 bases not matched to a gene; V was cut back by 4 bases and J by 5 bases. The CDR3 has 16 residues. In DNA, the CDR3 is TGTGCCAGTAGTAAACCGGGACAGGGGGCGGGGGAGACCCAGTACTTC. Amino acids: CASSKPGQGAGETQYF.

Written as DNA, the CDR3 is TGTGCCAGCACTGGGGGACAGGGAGGTGAAGCTTTCTTT. Translation: CASTGGQGGEAFF. This rearrangement joins TRBV2 to TRBJ1-1, with 9 positions matching TRBD1. The CDR3 is 13 residues long. The V gene's germline CDR1 is SNHLY and CDR2 FYNNEI. The V and J ends lost 7 bases and 7 bases, in that order; junction bases with no gene match: 7. Using reference TRBV2 and TRBJ1-1 for the parts outside the CDR3, the full variable domain is EPEVTQTPSHQVTQMGQEVILRCVPISNHLYFYWYRQILGQKVEFLVSFYNNEISEKSEIFDDQFSVERPDGSNFTLKIRSTKLEDSAMYFCASTGGQGGEAFFGQGTRLTVV.

The chain uses TRBV9 and TRBJ2-1; TRBD2 is a possible D gene (5 bases). V lost 0 bases, J lost 9 bases, and 10 bases lay in between. This CDR3 comprises 13 residues. The germline CDR1 and CDR2 sequences are SGDLS and YYNGEE. This chain's CDR3 is CASSVVGGGEQFF. In DNA, the CDR3 is TGTGCCAGCAGCGTAGTCGGTGGAGGTGAGCAGTTCTTC.

This clone was seen only a few times. This sequence joins TRBV7-9 and TRBJ1-1, with D unclear. Germline V gene lookup returns CDR1 SEHNR and CDR2 FQNEAQ (reference sequence). Deletions cut 0 bases from V and 2 bases from J, with 10 bases between. The CDR3 length is 15 residues. CDR3 nucleotides: TGTGCCAGCAGCTTAGCGTTGGCAGGAAACACTGAAGCTTTCTTT. Its protein is CASSLALAGNTEAFF.

The gene calls are TRBV9 and TRBJ2-5; tentative D call: TRBD1 (5 bases). The CDR3 runs to 14 residues. V was trimmed by 4 bases and J by 1 base, leaving 11 bases between them. CDR1 is SGDLS and CDR2 is YYNGEE in the germline V gene. CDR3 protein: CASSPQGRQETQYF. In DNA form, the CDR3 reads TGTGCCAGCAGCCCCCAGGGCCGCCAAGAGACCCAGTACTTC.

The V call is TRBV19, the J call TRBJ1-3; perhaps TRBD1 as D (5 bases). The CDR3 is 14 amino acids. Trimming cost V 3 bases and J 1 base, with 7 bases left between them. CDR1 LNHDA and CDR2 SQIVND come from the germline V gene (reference sequence). The CDR3 sequence: CASSIGGSGNTIYF. The CDR3 DNA follows: TGTGCCAGTAGTATCGGGGGGTCTGGAAACACCATATATTTT.

The rearrangement uses TRBV5-4 and TRBJ1-2; possibly TRBD1 for D (5 bases). The CDR3 is 15 residues long. Germline V gene sequence: CDR1 SGHNT, CDR2 YYREEE (reference sequence). The V gene lost 0 bases and the J gene lost 2 bases, with 11 bases spanning the gap. CDR3 residues: CASSLVSAGNYGYTF. In DNA, the CDR3 is TGTGCCAGCAGCTTGGTTTCGGCAGGGAACTATGGCTACACCTTC.

This chain joins TRBV6-5 and TRBJ2-7, with D possibly matching TRBD2 (5 bases). V lost 6 bases and J lost 2, with 17 bases in between. Germline CDR1 MNHEY, CDR2 SVGAGI. The CDR3 runs to 15 residues. CDR3: CASSNQGGSTYEQYF. In nucleotides, the CDR3 is TGTGCCAGCAGCAACCAAGGCGGGTCTACCTACGAGCAGTACTTC.

This clone has a handful of counts. The rearrangement joins TRBV4-1 to TRBJ2-7, with 13 positions matching TRBD2. Germline-derived CDR1 and CDR2 are MGHRA and YSYEKL. Trimming removed 1 base from V and 5 bases from J; junction bases left unmatched: 11. The CDR3 has 18 amino acids. The CDR3 sequence is CASSQVDMGLAGTHEQYF. DNA for the CDR3: TGCGCCAGCAGCCAAGTAGACATGGGACTAGCGGGAACCCACGAGCAGTACTTC.